This entry lists 16 T cell receptor beta chains sequenced from one sample in a study of T-cell reconstitution after alpha-beta-depleted transplantation in children. Construction of the TCRbeta library involved unique molecular identifiers. TCRdb processed the PCR reads anew with MiXCR; each CDR3 protein has one entry. This table has approximately 100,000 distinct CDR3 sequences, 12% appearing once. This specimen consisted of PBMCs from the stem cell graft donor, obtained from the stem cell graft. All receptors come from a human donor who donated a stem cell graft to a child with inherited bone marrow failure.

In this sample, this clonotype turned up many times. The chain uses TRBV6-2 or TRBV6-3 and TRBJ1-2; D is perhaps TRBD1 (5 bases). Germline loops: CDR1 MNHEY, CDR2 SVGEGT. The V end lost 7 bases, the J end lost 2 bases, and 11 bases lay between the germline ends. The CDR3 extends over 13 amino acids. The CDR3 here is CASTSTANYGYTF. For the CDR3, the DNA is TGTGCCAGCACCTCGACAGCAAACTATGGCTACACCTTC.

This clonotype has at least ten counts. The CDR3 DNA reads as TGTGCCAGCAGCCTACCAGACTATGGCTACACCTTC. Translating it yields CASSLPDYGYTF. The chain combines TRBV5-5 with TRBJ1-2; the D is unclear. The V gene's germline CDR1 is SGHKS and CDR2 YYEKEE (reference sequence). The CDR3 is made up of 12 amino acids. V lost 4 bases and J lost 3, with 7 bases in between. The full variable domain, with the rest looked up from reference TRBV5-5 and TRBJ1-2, is DAGVTQSPTHLIKTRGQQVTLRCSPISGHKSVSWYQQVLGQGPQFIFQYYEKEERGRGNFPDRFSARQFPNYSSELNVNALLLGDSALYLCASSLPDYGYTFGSGTRLTVV.

This clonotype has a count of ten or more. The chain has TRBV15 and TRBJ1-3; 10 bases are a match to TRBD1. Germline loops: CDR1 LNHNV, CDR2 YYDKDF (reference sequence). Trimming at V came to 6 bases and at J to 3 bases, leaving 8 bases not matched to a gene. The CDR3 runs 16 residues. CDR3 bases: TGTGCCACCAGTACTGACAGGGGGCTTCTTGGAAACACCATATATTTT. Amino acids: CATSTDRGLLGNTIYF.

This clonotype was seen repeatedly, ten times or more. The V call is TRBV7-9, the J call TRBJ1-5, with unresolved D. The ends were cut back, 4 bases at V and 0 bases at J, with 7 bases in the middle. The germline V gene has CDR1 SEHNR and CDR2 FQNEAQ (reference sequence). The CDR3 covers 14 residues. CDR3 residues: CASSWTDSNQPQHF. CDR3 in DNA: TGTGCCAGCAGCTGGACGGATAGCAATCAGCCCCAGCATTTT.

This clonotype was seen repeatedly, ten times or more. This chain connects TRBV27 to TRBJ2-7; D is perhaps TRBD1 (6 bases). The CDR3 is made up of 14 amino acids. The V end was cut by 4 bases, the J end by 0 bases, with 10 bases between. From germline, CDR1 is MNHEY and CDR2 SMNVEV (reference sequence). The CDR3 loop is CASSSTGLSYEQYF. DNA of the CDR3: TGTGCCAGCAGTTCAACAGGGCTCTCCTACGAGCAGTACTTC.

This clonotype appeared many times. The chain joins TRBV5-1 to TRBJ2-2; weak D call: TRBD1 (5 bases). CDR3 length equals 15 residues. Germline CDR1 reads SGHRS; CDR2 reads YFSETQ. Trimming took 1 base from V and 4 from J, leaving 11 bases between them. Here the CDR3 DNA reads TGCGCCAGCAGCTTGATTCAGGGTGGCACCGGGGAGCTGTTTTTT. Residues: CASSLIQGGTGELFF.

Notes on this clonotype: A much larger clone differs from this one at a single base, so this may be a read error. The chain combines TRBV6-1 with TRBJ1-5; tentatively, D is TRBD1 (6 bases). Trimming removed 6 bases from V and 11 bases from J, with 20 bases in between. The germline CDR1 and CDR2 sequences are MNHNS and SASEGT. This CDR3 has 14 residues. The CDR3 sequence is CASSRGGQGTAQHF. The CDR3 nucleotides read TGTGCCAGCAGCCGTGGAGGCCAGGGGACGGCCCAGCATTTT.

This clonotype was found many times. The rearrangement uses TRBV7-3 and TRBJ2-7; D may be TRBD2 (6 bases). CDR1 is SGHTA, CDR2 FQGTGA, per germline. V lost 2 bases to trimming and J lost 2 bases, with 13 bases between them. The CDR3 is 15 amino acids. DNA for the CDR3: TGTGCCAGCAGCTTATCTCCTAGCGCAACCTACGAGCAGTACTTC. Encoded protein: CASSLSPSATYEQYF. Filled out from reference TRBV7-3 and TRBJ2-7, the complete variable domain reads GAGVSQTPSNKVTEKGKYVELRCDPISGHTALYWYRQSLGQGPEFLIYFQGTGAADDSGLPNDRFFAVRPEGSVSTLKIQRTERGDSAVYLCASSLSPSATYEQYFGPGTRLTVT.

This clonotype came up many times. This rearrangement joins TRBV6-5 to TRBJ2-3; no definite D call. The V end lost 0 bases, the J end lost 6 bases, and 13 bases lay between the germline ends. The length of the CDR3 is 15 residues. Germline V gene lookup returns CDR1 MNHEY and CDR2 SVGAGI. CDR3 loop: CASSYSDVQTDTQYF. The DNA for the CDR3 is TGTGCCAGCAGTTACTCGGACGTTCAGACGGATACGCAGTATTTT.

This clonotype was found many times. The chain recombines TRBV18 with TRBJ2-7; tentatively, D is TRBD2 (5 bases). Germline V CDR1 and CDR2: KGHSH, LQKENI. The CDR3 is made up of 13 amino acids. V was clipped by 4 bases and J by 1 base, with 8 bases between them. CDR3 in DNA: TGTGCCAGCTCACAGCGGCCTTCCTACGAGCAGTACTTC. This sequence encodes CASSQRPSYEQYF.

There are many counts of this clonotype. CDR3 sequence: CATSRDQAGGADTQYF. CDR3 DNA: TGTGCCACCAGCAGAGATCAAGCGGGGGGGGCAGATACGCAGTATTTT. The rearrangement links TRBV15 to TRBJ2-3; TRBD2 matches 10 bases. This CDR3 comprises 16 residues. With V trimmed by 0 bases and J by 4 bases, 4 bases remained unmatched. Germline CDR1 reads LNHNV; CDR2 reads YYDKDF (reference sequence).

V and J are TRBV6-2 or TRBV6-3 and TRBJ2-7; D possibly corresponds to TRBD2 (5 bases). CDR3 size: 14 residues. V lost 6 bases to trimming and J lost 3 bases, with 15 bases between them. The V gene's germline CDR1 is MNHEY and CDR2 SVGEGT. The CDR3 coding sequence is TGTGCCAGCAGCCGGGGTCTCGCCGTCTACGAGCAGTACTTC. Protein product: CASSRGLAVYEQYF.

With regard to this clonotype: With a much larger clone just one base away, this may be a read error. The rearrangement joins TRBV10-3 to TRBJ2-2; TRBD1 matches at 10 bases. The CDR3 runs 16 residues. V was pared by 10 bases and J by 5 bases, with 13 bases of the junction left unmatched. Germline V gives CDR1 ENHRY, CDR2 SYGVKD. The CDR3 region is CATSPGQGVGTGELFF. For the CDR3, the DNA is TGTGCCACATCCCCCGGACAGGGGGTAGGGACCGGGGAGCTGTTTTTT.

This clonotype has more than one count but fewer than ten. The chain joins TRBV4-3 to TRBJ2-7, with TRBD1 as a possible D gene (5 bases). The CDR3 runs 16 residues. The germline V gene encodes CDR1 LGHNA and CDR2 YSLEER. The V gene lost 0 bases and the J gene lost 2 bases, with 14 bases spanning the gap. In nucleotides, the CDR3 is TGCGCCAGCAGCCAAGATGCAGGGCGACACCCCTACGAGCAGTACTTC. This translates into CASSQDAGRHPYEQYF.

This clonotype was found many times. The chain is built from TRBV15 and TRBJ2-5; a weak D match, TRBD1 (6 bases). The germline CDR1 and CDR2 sequences are LNHNV and YYDKDF (reference sequence). This CDR3 has 13 residues. Between the trimmed V and J ends, which lost 6 bases and 5 bases, there was a span of 13 bases. The CDR3 here is CATRGHTSETQYF. CDR3 coding DNA: TGTGCCACCAGGGGACACACCTCCGAGACCCAGTACTTC.

This clonotype was seen a handful of times. The chain is built from TRBV20-1 and TRBJ1-5; D ambiguous. The CDR3 sequence is 13 residues long. CDR1 is DFQATT, CDR2 SNEGSKA, per germline (reference sequence). The germline V and J ends were trimmed by 6 bases and 2 bases, with 11 bases remaining between them. The CDR3 here is CSALTQGNQPQHF. The CDR3 DNA follows: TGCAGTGCCCTCACTCAGGGCAATCAGCCCCAGCATTTT.